This entry lists 30 T cell receptor beta chains sequenced from one sample in a study of regulatory T cells in long-lasting Graves disease. Noted time point: persistent/refractory GD, antithyroid drugs over 5 years with positive TRAb. Extracted RNA from PBMCs served as the source of the TCR library. Arm-PCR of CDR3 regions and iRepertoire HTBI primers were used to build TCR beta libraries. TCRdb analysed the multiplex PCR reads with MiXCR anew, one entry per CDR3 protein. In the table there are 650,000 to 700,000 distinct CDR3 sequences, approximately 29% of which are singletons. The sequences come from peripheral blood mononuclear cells (PBMCs), collected when the disease was refractory, from a patient treated with antithyroid drugs. These receptors came from a female donor with Graves disease.

As concerns this clonotype: This clone may be a read error of a much larger clone one base away. The chain combines TRBV10-3 with TRBJ1-1, with unresolved D. The CDR3 loop spans 15 amino acids. Germline CDR1 and CDR2: ENHRY and SYGVKD. The CDR3 loop is CAISEPGSLNIEAFF. For the CDR3, the DNA is TGTGCCATCAGTGAGCCGGGATCGTTGAACATTGAAGCTTTCTTT.

For the CDR3, the DNA is TGTGCCAGCAGCGCCCGGAGCTCCGGGGAGCTGTTTTTT. It encodes CASSARSSGELFF. This chain connects TRBV9 to TRBJ2-2, with D unclear. Germline V lookup: CDR1 SGDLS, CDR2 YYNGEE. Trimming cost V 3 bases and J 6 bases, with 9 bases left between them. This CDR3 has 13 residues.

The rearrangement uses TRBV5-1 and TRBJ1-5; tentative D call: TRBD1 (6 bases). The CDR3 loop spans 16 amino acids. Germline lookup yields CDR1 SGHRS and CDR2 YFSETQ. V lost 0 bases and J lost 4, with 14 bases in between. This CDR3 is CASSLGGGSRNQPQHF. Written as DNA, the CDR3 is TGCGCCAGCAGCTTGGGGGGGGGCAGTCGGAATCAGCCCCAGCATTTT.

The CDR3 here is CASSLMPQAAPMNTEAFF. The CDR3 DNA reads as TGCGCCAGCAGCTTAATGCCCCAAGCAGCCCCAATGAACACTGAAGCTTTCTTT. This rearrangement joins TRBV5-1 to TRBJ1-1; D remains ambiguous. The CDR3 loop spans 18 amino acids. The V gene lost 2 bases and the J gene lost 0 bases, with 20 bases spanning the gap. CDR1 and CDR2 (germline): SGHRS, YFSETQ. Full variable domain (rest looked up from reference TRBV5-1 and TRBJ1-1): KAGVTQTPRYLIKTRGQQVTLSCSPISGHRSVSWYQQTPGQGLQFLFEYFSETQRNKGNFPGRFSGRQFSNSRSEMNVSTLELGDSALYLCASSLMPQAAPMNTEAFFGQGTRLTVV.

This clonotype occurred many times. The rearrangement uses TRBV28 and TRBJ1-1, with 7 bases fitting TRBD1. The CDR3 covers 16 residues. From germline, CDR1 is MDHEN and CDR2 SYDVKM. V shed 5 bases and J 7 bases; nucleotides not matched to a gene: 16. This chain's CDR3 is CASSTQTGYLGGEAFF. In nucleotides, the CDR3 is TGTGCCAGCAGTACCCAGACAGGGTACCTTGGGGGTGAAGCTTTCTTT.

This clonotype showed up many times. V usage is TRBV27 and J usage is TRBJ1-4, with D uncertain. The V gene's germline CDR1 is MNHEY and CDR2 SMNVEV (reference sequence). V lost 6 bases and J 0 bases, leaving 14 bases between the germline ends. This CDR3 comprises 16 residues. The CDR3: CASSPVQATTNEKLFF. CDR3 bases: TGTGCCAGCAGCCCCGTGCAGGCCACAACTAATGAAAAACTGTTTTTT.

This clonotype was recorded at least ten times. This chain links TRBV11-2 with TRBJ1-1; D is ambiguous. Germline V lookup: CDR1 SGHAT, CDR2 FQNNGV. The CDR3 length is 15 residues. Trimming pared 6 bases from V and 1 base from J, leaving 15 bases between. CDR3 residues: CASSPRTVRNTEAFF. CDR3 nucleotide sequence: TGTGCCAGCAGTCCTCGGACGGTGAGGAACACTGAAGCTTTCTTT.

The V gene is TRBV10-2, the J gene TRBJ1-3, with D possibly being TRBD1 (6 bases). Trimming cost V 7 bases and J 0 bases, with 10 bases left between them. The CDR3 runs to 14 residues. The germline CDR1 and CDR2 sequences are WSHSY and SAAADI. The CDR3 DNA sequence: TGCGCCAGCAACGGACAGCGCTCTGGAAACACCATATATTTT. Protein product: CASNGQRSGNTIYF.

This clonotype was seen a few times. J is TRBJ2-2 and V is TRBV12-3 or TRBV12-4; D is unresolved. The ends were cut back, 5 bases at V and 6 bases at J, with 7 bases in the middle. There are 12 residues in the CDR3. Here the CDR3 reads CASSRKAGELFF. DNA for the CDR3: TGTGCCAGCAGTCGAAAAGCCGGGGAGCTGTTTTTT.

V gene TRBV3-1 combines with J gene TRBJ1-1; D is perhaps TRBD1 (6 bases). The germline CDR1 and CDR2 sequences are LGHDT and YNNKEL (reference sequence). There are 16 residues in the CDR3. V dropped 6 bases and J dropped 0 bases, with 17 bases sitting between them. CDR3 nucleotide sequence: TGTGCCAGCAGACATCGTCCAGGGGACCTGAACACTGAAGCTTTCTTT. This encodes CASRHRPGDLNTEAFF.

This clonotype was observed many times. The J gene is TRBJ1-2, the V gene TRBV20-1; 9 positions match TRBD1. The V segment lost 2 bases and the J segment 4 bases; nucleotides outside the gene matches: 8. Germline V gene sequence: CDR1 DFQATT, CDR2 SNEGSKA (reference sequence). The CDR3 has 15 amino acids. CDR3 coding DNA: TGCAGTGCTAGACCTCGGGGACAGGGACTCTATGGCTACACCTTC. Protein product: CSARPRGQGLYGYTF.

This chain uses TRBV5-4 with TRBJ1-1; weak D call: TRBD1 (5 bases). The CDR3 totals 16 residues. The V gene's germline CDR1 is SGHNT and CDR2 YYREEE (reference sequence). V lost 4 bases and J 4 bases, leaving 20 bases between the germline ends. The CDR3 sequence is CASSMGRPGTSTEAFF. The CDR3 bases are TGTGCCAGCAGCATGGGACGCCCCGGAACAAGCACTGAAGCTTTCTTT.

In its sample, this clonotype was seen a few times. The rearrangement joins TRBV28 to TRBJ1-6, with D possibly TRBD1 on 5 matching bases. The CDR3 loop spans 21 amino acids. Trimming took off 6 bases at V and 0 bases at J, with 27 bases between the two ends. Germline V gives CDR1 MDHEN, CDR2 SYDVKM. The CDR3 DNA follows: TGTGCCAGCAGACTCCCCCGCGGGGACGGAGAGCGGAGCTCCTATAATTCACCCCTCCACTTT. Amino acid sequence: CASRLPRGDGERSSYNSPLHF.

V is TRBV19 and J is TRBJ1-5; 9 positions match TRBD1. With 7 bases clipped from V and 7 bases from J, the junction kept 11 bases outside the gene matches. CDR3 length: 15 amino acids. The germline gives CDR1 LNHDA, CDR2 SQIVND (reference sequence). The CDR3 nucleotides are TGTGCCAGTACTGACGGGGACAGGGCAGCACAGCCCCAGCATTTT. Translation gives CASTDGDRAAQPQHF. Combining the CDR3 with reference TRBV19 and TRBJ1-5 gives the whole variable domain DGGITQSPKYLFRKEGQNVTLSCEQNLNHDAMYWYRQDPGQGLRLIYYSQIVNDFQKGDIAEGYSVSREKKESFPLTVTSAQKNPTAFYLCASTDGDRAAQPQHFGDGTRLSIL.

This chain joins TRBV14 and TRBJ2-7; tentatively, D is TRBD1 or TRBD2 (6 bases each). Trimming removed 4 bases at V and 6 bases at J, with 13 bases between. The CDR3 covers 13 residues. CDR1 is SGHDN, CDR2 FVKESK, per germline. The CDR3 sequence is CASSLKWGAEQYF. The CDR3 bases are TGTGCCAGCAGCCTCAAATGGGGGGCCGAGCAGTACTTC.

The chain links TRBV20-1 to TRBJ2-7, with a tentative D call TRBD1 (6 bases). With 1 base removed from V and 3 bases from J, the gap between germline ends came to 13 bases. CDR1 is DFQATT, CDR2 SNEGSKA, per germline (reference sequence). This CDR3 has 14 residues. DNA for the CDR3: TGCAGTGCTAGAGGCCGGGACACAATCTACGAGCAGTACTTC. This encodes CSARGRDTIYEQYF.

This clonotype appeared a few times. This chain links TRBV6-1 with TRBJ1-3, with 7 positions matching TRBD1. The CDR3 has 20 amino acids. Germline values: CDR1 MNHNS, CDR2 SASEGT. The junction had 20 bases not matched to a gene; V was cut back by 6 bases and J by 0 bases. CDR3 DNA: TGTGCCAGCAGCCCCACGTCGGCAGGGGGTCTTTTCTTCTCTGGAAACACCATATATTTT. It is translated as CASSPTSAGGLFFSGNTIYF.

This clonotype showed up just a few times. V gene TRBV6-2 or TRBV6-3 combines with J gene TRBJ2-7, with TRBD2 matching 11 bases. The CDR3 has 16 amino acids. CDR1 MNHEY and CDR2 SVGEGT come from the germline V gene. Germline trimming cut 1 base from V and 6 bases from J; bases unmatched to any gene: 8. In nucleotides, the CDR3 is TGTGCCAGCAGTTACTTAGCGGGAGGGACCTTAGGCGAGCAGTACTTC. This codes for CASSYLAGGTLGEQYF.

The chain is built from TRBV6-4 and TRBJ2-7; 7 bases map to TRBD2. From germline, CDR1 is MRHNA and CDR2 SNTAGT. The CDR3 runs to 17 residues. V lost 5 bases to trimming and J lost 4 bases; unmatched junction nucleotides: 17. The CDR3 region is CASSYPRLAGLEYEQYF. The DNA for the CDR3 is TGTGCCAGCAGTTACCCTAGACTAGCCGGACTTGAATACGAGCAGTACTTC.

The rearrangement links TRBV5-1 to TRBJ1-1; 8 nucleotides line up with TRBD1. The CDR3 consists of 14 residues. Trimming at V came to 4 bases and at J to 4 bases, leaving 6 bases not matched to a gene. From germline, CDR1 is SGHRS and CDR2 YFSETQ. The chain's CDR3 is CASSVTGAVTEAFF. The CDR3 DNA reads TGCGCCAGCAGCGTGACAGGGGCGGTCACTGAAGCTTTCTTT. The full variable domain, completed using reference TRBV5-1 and TRBJ1-1, is KAGVTQTPRYLIKTRGQQVTLSCSPISGHRSVSWYQQTPGQGLQFLFEYFSETQRNKGNFPGRFSGRQFSNSRSEMNVSTLELGDSALYLCASSVTGAVTEAFFGQGTRLTVV.

The genes are TRBV12-5 and TRBJ1-5; D might be TRBD1 (5 bases). The CDR3 has 17 amino acids. From germline, CDR1 is LGHNT and CDR2 FRNRAP. V lost 0 bases to trimming and J lost 5 bases, with 17 bases between them. CDR3: CASGLVALGAPHQPQHF. For the CDR3, the DNA is TGTGCTAGTGGTTTGGTAGCCCTCGGGGCACCTCATCAGCCCCAGCATTTT.

This clonotype was observed many times. V is TRBV2 and J is TRBJ1-5; D call uncertain. Germline V gene lookup returns CDR1 SNHLY and CDR2 FYNNEI. The length of the CDR3 is 15 residues. V was cut by 3 bases and J by 5 bases, with 14 bases left in between. In DNA form, the CDR3 reads TGTGCCAGCAGTGATATTTACCCGACGGATCAGCCCCAGCATTTT. It translates to CASSDIYPTDQPQHF. Combining the CDR3 with reference TRBV2 and TRBJ1-5 gives the whole variable domain EPEVTQTPSHQVTQMGQEVILRCVPISNHLYFYWYRQILGQKVEFLVSFYNNEISEKSEIFDDQFSVERPDGSNFTLKIRSTKLEDSAMYFCASSDIYPTDQPQHFGDGTRLSIL.

The chain has TRBV9 and TRBJ1-1, with D unclear. CDR3 length equals 13 residues. The germline gives CDR1 SGDLS, CDR2 YYNGEE. V was pared by 4 bases and J by 11 bases, with 18 bases between. The CDR3 nucleotides read TGTGCCAGCAGCCCCCCCGGGGTGTCTGGCGCTTTCTTT. This codes for CASSPPGVSGAFF.

This clonotype was picked up a small number of times. J is TRBJ1-2 and V is TRBV29-1, with TRBD1 as a possible D gene (5 bases). V lost 5 bases, J lost 6 bases, and 10 bases lay in between. Germline V gene lookup returns CDR1 SQVTM and CDR2 ANQGSEA. This CDR3 has 11 amino acids. In nucleotides, the CDR3 is TGCAGCGTTCTGGGGCAAGATGGCTACACCTTC. This codes for CSVLGQDGYTF.

CDR3 nucleotide sequence: TGCAGTGCTAGAAGGGACACGAACACTGAAGCTTTCTTT. Translated, it gives CSARRDTNTEAFF. The rearrangement joins TRBV20-1 to TRBJ1-1, with a tentative D call TRBD1 (6 bases). The CDR3 has 13 residues. CDR1 and CDR2 (germline): DFQATT, SNEGSKA (reference sequence). V gave up 2 bases and J gave up 1 base, with 8 bases separating them.

The genes are TRBV11-3 and TRBJ2-3; D gene ambiguous. The CDR3 is 12 residues long. V lost 4 bases and J lost 5, with 7 bases in between. In germline, CDR1 is SGHNT, CDR2 YENEEA. CDR3 region: CASSSRGDTQYF. As DNA, the CDR3 is TGTGCCAGCAGCTCTAGAGGAGATACGCAGTATTTT.

This chain links TRBV5-5 with TRBJ1-2; 9 bases agree with TRBD1. The CDR3 runs 16 residues. The trim removed 1 base at V and 7 bases at J, leaving 11 bases unmatched. Germline V gene sequence: CDR1 SGHKS, CDR2 YYEKEE (reference sequence). For the CDR3, the DNA is TGTGCCAGCAGCTTGTTATTTGGGACAGGGAGGTTTGGCTACACCTTC. Residues: CASSLLFGTGRFGYTF. Combining the CDR3 with reference TRBV5-5 and TRBJ1-2 gives the whole variable domain DAGVTQSPTHLIKTRGQQVTLRCSPISGHKSVSWYQQVLGQGPQFIFQYYEKEERGRGNFPDRFSARQFPNYSSELNVNALLLGDSALYLCASSLLFGTGRFGYTFGSGTRLTVV.

This clonotype showed up just a few times. The chain employs TRBV20-1 and TRBJ1-4; weak D call: TRBD1 (5 bases). The CDR3 has 13 residues. Looked up from germline, CDR1 is DFQATT and CDR2 is SNEGSKA (reference sequence). Between the trimmed V and J ends, which lost 3 bases and 0 bases, there was a span of 5 bases. This CDR3 reads CSARGATNEKLFF. CDR3 nucleotide sequence: TGCAGTGCTAGGGGGGCAACTAATGAAAAACTGTTTTTT.

This sequence joins TRBV6-1 and TRBJ1-2, with D unresolved. V shed 3 bases and J shed 7 bases, with 15 bases lying between them. From germline, CDR1 is MNHNS and CDR2 SASEGT. The CDR3 length is 14 residues. The chain's CDR3 is CASSDWEPMRGYTF. The CDR3 DNA sequence: TGTGCCAGCAGTGATTGGGAACCTATGCGTGGCTACACCTTC.

There are a few counts of this clonotype. At one of its ends the junction is not consistent with the germline gene, which may arise from a read error. The chain combines TRBV20-1 with TRBJ1-5; no firm D call. Germline CDR1 DFQATT, CDR2 SNEGSKA (reference sequence). The CDR3 runs 14 residues. The DNA for the CDR3 is TGCAGTGCTAGAGCATTCTGGAGCAATCACCCCCAGCATTTT. Protein sequence: CSARAFWSNHPQHF.